The 2 T cell receptor beta chains listed next were all sequenced from one sample in a study of cytomegalovirus exposure and HLA in healthy donors. 13 Jbeta primers and 60 Vbeta primers were used for the PCR. Sequenced by immunoSEQ multiplex PCR; TCRdb stores in-frame clones only, minus some. The sample carries over 150,000 clones, 77% recorded once. Sequencing was performed on PBMCs. These receptors all come from a woman aged 60-75 years in good health and CMV-seropositive.

The chain is built from TRBV5-1 and TRBJ2-5; 12 nucleotides match TRBD2. CDR3 length: 16 residues. CDR1 and CDR2 from the germline V gene are SGHRS and YFSETQ. J lost 1 base, V lost 3 bases, and 4 bases had no gene match. CDR3 sequence reads: CASSSGLAGTQETQYF. The CDR3 coding sequence is TGCGCCAGCAGCTCCGGACTAGCGGGGACCCAAGAGACCCAGTACTTC.

The chain combines TRBV15 with TRBJ2-2, with 8 bases that match TRBD2. In germline, CDR1 is LNHNV, CDR2 YYDKDF (reference sequence). The CDR3 totals 16 residues. V lost 4 bases, J lost 4 bases, and 8 bases stayed unmatched. CDR3 DNA sequence: TGTGCCACCAGCACATTATTAGCGGGAAGCACCGGGGAGCTGTTTTTT. This codes for CATSTLLAGSTGELFF.